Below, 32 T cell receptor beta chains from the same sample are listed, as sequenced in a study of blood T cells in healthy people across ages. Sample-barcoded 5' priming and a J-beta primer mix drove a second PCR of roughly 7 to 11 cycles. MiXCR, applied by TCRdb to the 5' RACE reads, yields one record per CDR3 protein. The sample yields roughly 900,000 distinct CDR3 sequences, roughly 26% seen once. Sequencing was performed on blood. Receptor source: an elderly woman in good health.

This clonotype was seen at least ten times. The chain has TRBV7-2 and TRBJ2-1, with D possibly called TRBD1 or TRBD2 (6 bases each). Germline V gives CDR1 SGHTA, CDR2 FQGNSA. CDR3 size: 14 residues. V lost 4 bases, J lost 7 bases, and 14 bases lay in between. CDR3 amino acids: CASSSGAQGNEQFF. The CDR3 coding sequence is TGTGCCAGCAGCTCGGGGGCCCAGGGTAATGAGCAGTTCTTC.

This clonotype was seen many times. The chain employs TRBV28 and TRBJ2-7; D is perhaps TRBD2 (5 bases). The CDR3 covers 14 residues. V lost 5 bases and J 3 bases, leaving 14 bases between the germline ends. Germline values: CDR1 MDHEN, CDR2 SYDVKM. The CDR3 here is CASSHQNSDYEQYF. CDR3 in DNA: TGTGCCAGCAGTCATCAAAATAGCGACTACGAGCAGTACTTC.

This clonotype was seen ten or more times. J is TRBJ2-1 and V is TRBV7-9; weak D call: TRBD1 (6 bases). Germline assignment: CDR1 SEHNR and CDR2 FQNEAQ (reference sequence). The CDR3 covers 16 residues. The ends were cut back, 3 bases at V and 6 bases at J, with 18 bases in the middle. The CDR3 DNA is TGTGCCAGCAGCTTCGTCAGGGGAAAGAAGTTCAATGAGCAGTTCTTC. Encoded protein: CASSFVRGKKFNEQFF.

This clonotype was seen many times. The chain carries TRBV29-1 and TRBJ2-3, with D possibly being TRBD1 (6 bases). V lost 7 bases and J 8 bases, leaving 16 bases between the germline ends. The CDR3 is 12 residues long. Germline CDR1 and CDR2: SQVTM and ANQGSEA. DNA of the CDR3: TGCAGCGAGGAACTAGGGGGTGGTACGCAGTATTTT. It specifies CSEELGGGTQYF.

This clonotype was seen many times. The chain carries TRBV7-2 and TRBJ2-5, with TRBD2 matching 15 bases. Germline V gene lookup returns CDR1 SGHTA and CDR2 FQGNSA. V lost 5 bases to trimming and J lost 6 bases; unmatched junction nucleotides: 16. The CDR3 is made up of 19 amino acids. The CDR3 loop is CASSRRTSGGAATQKTQYF. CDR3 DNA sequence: TGTGCCAGCAGCCGGAGGACTAGCGGGGGGGCGGCGACACAAAAGACCCAGTACTTC. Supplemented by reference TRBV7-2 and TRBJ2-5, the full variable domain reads GAGVSQSPSNKVTEKGKDVELRCDPISGHTALYWYRQSLGQGLEFLIYFQGNSAPDKSGLPSDRFSAERTGGSVSTLTIQRTQQEDSAVYLCASSRRTSGGAATQKTQYFGPGTRLLVL.

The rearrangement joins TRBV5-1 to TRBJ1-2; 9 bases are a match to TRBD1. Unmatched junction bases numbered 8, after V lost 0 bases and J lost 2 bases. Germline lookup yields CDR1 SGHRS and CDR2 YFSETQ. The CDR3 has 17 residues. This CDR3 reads CASSLAGPGTGNYGYTF. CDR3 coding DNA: TGCGCCAGCAGCTTGGCCGGTCCCGGGACAGGGAACTATGGCTACACCTTC.

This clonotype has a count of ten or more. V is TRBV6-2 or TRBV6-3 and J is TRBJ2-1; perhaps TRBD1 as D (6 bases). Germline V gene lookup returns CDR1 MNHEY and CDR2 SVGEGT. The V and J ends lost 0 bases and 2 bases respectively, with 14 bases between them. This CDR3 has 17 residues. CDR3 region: CASSYSPTQGTYNEQFF. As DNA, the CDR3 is TGTGCCAGCAGTTACTCACCTACACAGGGCACCTACAATGAGCAGTTCTTC.

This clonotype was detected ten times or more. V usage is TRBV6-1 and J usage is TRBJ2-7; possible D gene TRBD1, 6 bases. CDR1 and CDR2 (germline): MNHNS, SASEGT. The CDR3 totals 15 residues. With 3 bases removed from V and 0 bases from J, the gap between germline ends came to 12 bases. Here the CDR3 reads CASSERQATSYEQYF. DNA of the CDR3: TGTGCCAGCAGTGAGCGACAGGCCACCTCCTACGAGCAGTACTTC.

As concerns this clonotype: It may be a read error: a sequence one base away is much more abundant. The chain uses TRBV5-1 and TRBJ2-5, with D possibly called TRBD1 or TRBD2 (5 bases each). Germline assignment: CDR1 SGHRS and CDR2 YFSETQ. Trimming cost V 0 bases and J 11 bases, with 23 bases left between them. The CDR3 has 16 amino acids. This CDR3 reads CASSLASSRGLGEQYF. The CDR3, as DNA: TGCGCCAGCAGCTTGGCTTCATCCCGGGGATTGGGGGAGCAGTACTTC.

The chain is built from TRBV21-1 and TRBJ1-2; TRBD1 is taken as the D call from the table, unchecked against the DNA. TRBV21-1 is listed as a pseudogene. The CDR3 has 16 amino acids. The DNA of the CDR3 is TGTGCCAGCAGCCTTTACACAGGGGGGGGTGGAGAGGGCTACACCTTC. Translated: CASSLYTGGGGEGYTF.

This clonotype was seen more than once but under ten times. CDR3 DNA sequence: TGTGCCAGCAGCTTACGAGGACAGGGCAACGAAAAACTGTTTTTT. Encoded protein: CASSLRGQGNEKLFF. The rearrangement links TRBV7-9 to TRBJ1-4; 8 nucleotides line up with TRBD1. The V gene's germline CDR1 is SEHNR and CDR2 FQNEAQ (reference sequence). This CDR3 comprises 15 residues. V shed 2 bases, J shed 8 bases, and the junction held 7 bases outside the gene matches.

The CDR3 loop reads CASSYPTGELFF. DNA for the CDR3: TGTGCCAGCAGTTACCCCACCGGGGAGCTGTTTTTT. The V call is TRBV6-2 or TRBV6-3, the J call TRBJ2-2; no firm D call. Germline CDR1 MNHEY, CDR2 SVGEGT. V gave up 2 bases and J gave up 4 bases, with 2 bases separating them. This CDR3 spans 12 amino acids.

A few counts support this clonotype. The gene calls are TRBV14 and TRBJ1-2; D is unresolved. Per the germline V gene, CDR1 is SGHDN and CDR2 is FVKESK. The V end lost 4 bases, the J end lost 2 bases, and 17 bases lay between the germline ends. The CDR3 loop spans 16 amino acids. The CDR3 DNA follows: TGTGCCAGCAGCCCACCCCCGAGAGGCTCCAACTATGGCTACACCTTC. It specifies CASSPPPRGSNYGYTF.

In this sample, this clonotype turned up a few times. CDR3 amino acids: CASSLGYREMDTEAFF. The CDR3 DNA reads as TGTGCCAGCAGTTTGGGGTATCGGGAGATGGACACTGAAGCTTTCTTT. The V call is TRBV28, the J call TRBJ1-1, with no clear D. Between the trimmed V and J ends, which lost 3 bases and 3 bases, there was a span of 17 bases. CDR3 length equals 16 residues. Germline CDR1 reads MDHEN; CDR2 reads SYDVKM.

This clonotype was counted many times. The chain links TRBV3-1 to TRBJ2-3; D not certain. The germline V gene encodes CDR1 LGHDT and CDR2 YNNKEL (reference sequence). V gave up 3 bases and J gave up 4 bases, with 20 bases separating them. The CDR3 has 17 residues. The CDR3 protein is CASSHTRKVGGSDTQYF. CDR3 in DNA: TGTGCCAGCAGCCATACACGGAAGGTAGGCGGTTCAGATACGCAGTATTTT.

DNA of the CDR3: TGTGCCAGCAGCTTGACAGGGGACATTCAGTACTTC. It translates to CASSLTGDIQYF. This chain joins TRBV9 and TRBJ2-7; 8 bases fit TRBD1. Gene TRBJ2-4 matches the end of the DNA better, so the J call may be wrong. Germline V gene lookup returns CDR1 SGDLS and CDR2 YYNGEE. The CDR3 is 12 residues long.

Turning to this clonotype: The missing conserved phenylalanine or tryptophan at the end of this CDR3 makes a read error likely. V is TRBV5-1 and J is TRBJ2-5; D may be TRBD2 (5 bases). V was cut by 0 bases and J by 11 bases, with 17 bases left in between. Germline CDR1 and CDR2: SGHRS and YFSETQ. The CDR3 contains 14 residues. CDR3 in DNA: TGCGCCAGCAGCTTGGCCCAGCGAGGGAATGAGCAGTACTGC. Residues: CASSLAQRGNEQYC.

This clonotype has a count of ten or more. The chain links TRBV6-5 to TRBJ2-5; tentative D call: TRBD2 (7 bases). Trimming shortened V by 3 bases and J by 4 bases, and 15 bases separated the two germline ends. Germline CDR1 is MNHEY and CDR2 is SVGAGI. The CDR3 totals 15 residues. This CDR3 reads CASSYSTGGPETQYF. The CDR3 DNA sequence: TGTGCCAGCAGTTATTCGACCGGGGGGCCAGAGACCCAGTACTTC.

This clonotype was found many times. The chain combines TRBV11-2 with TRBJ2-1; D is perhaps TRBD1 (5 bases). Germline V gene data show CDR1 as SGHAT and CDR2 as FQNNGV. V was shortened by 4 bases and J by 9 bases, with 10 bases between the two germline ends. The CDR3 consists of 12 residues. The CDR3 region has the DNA TGTGCCAGCAGCTCGACAGTGGGTGAGCAGTTCTTC. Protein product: CASSSTVGEQFF.

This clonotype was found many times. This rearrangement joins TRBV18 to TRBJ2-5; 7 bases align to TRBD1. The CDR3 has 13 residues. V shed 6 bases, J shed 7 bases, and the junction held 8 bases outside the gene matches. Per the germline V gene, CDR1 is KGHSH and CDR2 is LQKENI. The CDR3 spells CASSLGQEGTQYF. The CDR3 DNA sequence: TGTGCCAGCTCGCTAGGACAGGAAGGGACCCAGTACTTC.

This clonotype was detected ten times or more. Here the CDR3 reads CASSLGFGGGNGYTF. The CDR3 nucleotides are TGTGCCAGCAGTTTAGGTTTTGGGGGGGGCAATGGCTACACCTTC. The chain carries TRBV12-3 or TRBV12-4 and TRBJ1-2; D may be TRBD1 (6 bases). The CDR3 loop spans 15 amino acids. The V end lost 1 base, the J end lost 6 bases, and 15 bases lay between the germline ends.

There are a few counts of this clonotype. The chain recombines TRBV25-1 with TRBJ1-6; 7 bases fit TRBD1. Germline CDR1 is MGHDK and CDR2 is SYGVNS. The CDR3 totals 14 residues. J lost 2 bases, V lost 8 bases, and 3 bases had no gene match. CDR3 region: CASLGQTYNSPLHF. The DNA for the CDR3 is TGTGCCAGCCTGGGACAGACCTATAATTCACCCCTCCACTTT.

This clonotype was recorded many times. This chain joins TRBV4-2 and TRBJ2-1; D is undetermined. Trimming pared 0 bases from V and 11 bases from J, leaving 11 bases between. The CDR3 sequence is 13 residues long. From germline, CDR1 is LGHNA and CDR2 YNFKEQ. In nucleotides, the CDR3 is TGTGCCAGCAGCCAAGATAGGGCATATCAGCAGTTCTTC. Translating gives CASSQDRAYQQFF.

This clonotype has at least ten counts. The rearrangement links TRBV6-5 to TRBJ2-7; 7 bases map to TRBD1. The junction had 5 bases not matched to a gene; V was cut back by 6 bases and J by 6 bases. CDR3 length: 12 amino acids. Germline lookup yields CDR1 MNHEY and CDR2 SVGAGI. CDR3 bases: TGTGCCAGCAGCTTACAGGGGCTCGAGCAGTACTTC. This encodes CASSLQGLEQYF.

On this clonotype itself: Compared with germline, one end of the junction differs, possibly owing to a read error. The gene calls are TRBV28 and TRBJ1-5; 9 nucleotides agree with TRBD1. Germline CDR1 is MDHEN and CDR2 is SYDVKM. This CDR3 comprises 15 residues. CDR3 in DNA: TGTGCCAGCATGCCAGGGACAGGGTGGGATCAACCCCAGCATTTT. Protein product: CASMPGTGWDQPQHF.

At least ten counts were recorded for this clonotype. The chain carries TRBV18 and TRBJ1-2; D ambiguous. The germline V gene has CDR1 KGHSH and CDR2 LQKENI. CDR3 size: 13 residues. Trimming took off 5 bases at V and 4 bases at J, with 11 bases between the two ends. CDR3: CASSSGEGYGYTF. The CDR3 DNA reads TGTGCCAGCTCATCCGGAGAAGGCTATGGCTACACCTTC.

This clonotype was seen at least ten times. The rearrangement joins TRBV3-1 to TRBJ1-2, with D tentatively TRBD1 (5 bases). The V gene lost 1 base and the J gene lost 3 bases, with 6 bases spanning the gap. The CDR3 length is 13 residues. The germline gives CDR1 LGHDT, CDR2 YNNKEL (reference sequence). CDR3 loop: CASSQGQHYGYTF. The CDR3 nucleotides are TGTGCCAGCAGCCAAGGACAGCACTATGGCTACACCTTC.

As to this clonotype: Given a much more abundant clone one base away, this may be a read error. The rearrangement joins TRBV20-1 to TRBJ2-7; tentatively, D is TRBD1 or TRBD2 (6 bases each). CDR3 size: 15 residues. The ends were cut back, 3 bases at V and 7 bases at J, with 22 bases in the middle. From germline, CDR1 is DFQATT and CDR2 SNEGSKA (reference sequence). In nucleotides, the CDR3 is TGCAGTGCTAGCGGGGGCGCCCTGAAAAACAATGAGCAGTACTTC. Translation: CSASGGALKNNEQYF.

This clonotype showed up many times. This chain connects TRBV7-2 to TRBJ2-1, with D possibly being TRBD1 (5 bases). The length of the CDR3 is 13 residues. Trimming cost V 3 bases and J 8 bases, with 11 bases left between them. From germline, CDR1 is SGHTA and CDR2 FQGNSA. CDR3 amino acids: CASSFSRVDEQFF. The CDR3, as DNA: TGTGCCAGCAGCTTCAGCAGGGTTGATGAGCAGTTCTTC.

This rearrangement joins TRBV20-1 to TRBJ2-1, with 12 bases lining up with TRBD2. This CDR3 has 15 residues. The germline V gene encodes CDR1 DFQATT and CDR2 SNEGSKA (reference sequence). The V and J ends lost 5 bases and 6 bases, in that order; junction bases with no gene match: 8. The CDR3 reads CSAGGGLAGGNEQFF. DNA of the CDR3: TGCAGTGCTGGTGGGGGACTAGCGGGCGGCAATGAGCAGTTCTTC.

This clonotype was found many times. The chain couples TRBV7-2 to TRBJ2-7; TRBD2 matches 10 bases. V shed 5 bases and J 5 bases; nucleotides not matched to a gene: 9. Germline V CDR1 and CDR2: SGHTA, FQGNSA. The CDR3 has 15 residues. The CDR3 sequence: CASSIKRGGGNEQYF. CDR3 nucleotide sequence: TGTGCCAGCAGCATTAAGCGGGGGGGAGGGAACGAGCAGTACTTC.

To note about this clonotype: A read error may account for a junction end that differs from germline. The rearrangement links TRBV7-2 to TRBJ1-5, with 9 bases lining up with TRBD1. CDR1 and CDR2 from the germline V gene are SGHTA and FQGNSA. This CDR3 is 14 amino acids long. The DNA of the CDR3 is TGTGCCGGCAGGAGAGGGGACAGGGAAAGTCCCCAGCATTTT. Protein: CAGRRGDRESPQHF.